The clone carrying this T cell receptor (beta chain) has more than one count but fewer than ten. The sample is drawn from a study of T-cell reconstitution after alpha-beta-depleted transplantation in children. A TCRbeta library incorporating unique molecular identifiers was prepared. TCRdb ran MiXCR on the PCR reads and lists one entry per CDR3 protein. The repertoire holds more than 450,000 distinct CDR3 sequences, with around 18% as singletons. This CDR3 spans 15 amino acids. Germline V gives CDR1 LGHDT, CDR2 YNNKEL (reference sequence). Trimming took 4 bases from V and 3 from J, leaving 16 bases between them.

The input for sequencing was PBMCs from the stem cell graft donor, taken from the stem cell graft. This receptor was obtained from a human donor who donated a stem cell graft to a child with acute lymphoblastic leukemia. The genes are TRBV3-1 and TRBJ2-7; the D gene is possibly TRBD2 (6 bases). The CDR3 sequence is CASSPRGRGGYEQYF. In DNA, the CDR3 is TGTGCCAGCAGCCCACGAGGACGGGGAGGCTACGAGCAGTACTTC.